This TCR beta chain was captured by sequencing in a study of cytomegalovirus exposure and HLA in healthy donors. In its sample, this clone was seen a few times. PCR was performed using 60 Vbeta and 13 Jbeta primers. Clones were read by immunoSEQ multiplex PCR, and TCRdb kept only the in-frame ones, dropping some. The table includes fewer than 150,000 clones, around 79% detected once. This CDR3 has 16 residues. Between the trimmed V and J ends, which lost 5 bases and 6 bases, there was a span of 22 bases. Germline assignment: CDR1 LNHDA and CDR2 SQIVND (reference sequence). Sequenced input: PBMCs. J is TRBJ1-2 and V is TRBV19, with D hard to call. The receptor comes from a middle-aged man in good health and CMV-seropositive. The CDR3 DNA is TGTGCCAGTAGTGCAATTAATGGAGGTCGGAGGGATGGCTACACCTTC. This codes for CASSAINGGRRDGYTF.